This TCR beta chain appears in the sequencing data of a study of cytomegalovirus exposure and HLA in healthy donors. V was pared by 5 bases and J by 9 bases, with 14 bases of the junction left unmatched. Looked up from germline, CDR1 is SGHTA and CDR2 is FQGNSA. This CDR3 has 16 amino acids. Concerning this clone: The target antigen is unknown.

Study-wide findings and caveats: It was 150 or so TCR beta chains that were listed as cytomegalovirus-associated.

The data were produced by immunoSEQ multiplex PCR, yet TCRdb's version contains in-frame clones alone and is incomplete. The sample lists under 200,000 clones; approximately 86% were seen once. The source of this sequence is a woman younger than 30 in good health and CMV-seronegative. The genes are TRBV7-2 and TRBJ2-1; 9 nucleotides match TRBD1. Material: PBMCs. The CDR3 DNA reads TGTGCCAGCAGCGGCAGGGGGGACAGGGTCCAAGCTGAGCAGTTCTTC. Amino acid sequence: CASSGRGDRVQAEQFF.